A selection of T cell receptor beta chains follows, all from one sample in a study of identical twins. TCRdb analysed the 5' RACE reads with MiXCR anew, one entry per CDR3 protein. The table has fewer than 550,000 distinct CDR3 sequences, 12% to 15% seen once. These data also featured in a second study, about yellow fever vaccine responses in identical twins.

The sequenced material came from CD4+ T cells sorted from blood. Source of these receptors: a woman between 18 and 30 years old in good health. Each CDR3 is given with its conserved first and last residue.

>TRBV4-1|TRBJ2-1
CASSQVKRGTSGRISSYNEQFF
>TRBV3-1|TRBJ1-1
CASSHRGLNAEAFF
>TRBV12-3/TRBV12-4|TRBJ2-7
CASSFHGANEQYF
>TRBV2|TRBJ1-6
CASSAEGPPALHF
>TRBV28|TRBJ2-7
CASRRDRGASYEQYF
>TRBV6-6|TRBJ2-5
CASRERETQYF
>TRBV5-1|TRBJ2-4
CASSLASGQAKLAKNIQYF
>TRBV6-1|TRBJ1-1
CASGMDRLNTEAFF
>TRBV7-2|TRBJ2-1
CASSLSPASGANNEQFF
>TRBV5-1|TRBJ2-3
CASSLGQDRTDTQYF
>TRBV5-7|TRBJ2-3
CASSWDRSGTDTQYF
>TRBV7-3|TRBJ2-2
CASSLSRSGTSGNTGELFF
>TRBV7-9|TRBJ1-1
CASSFKGQGDSEAFF
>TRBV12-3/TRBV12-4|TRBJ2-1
CASSPNIKQFF
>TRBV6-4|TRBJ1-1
CATRGALNTEAFF
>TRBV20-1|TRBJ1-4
CSATRAAGGEKLFF
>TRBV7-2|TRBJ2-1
CASSLVPGLASYNEQFF
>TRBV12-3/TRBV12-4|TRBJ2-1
CASSFFTATSYNEQFF
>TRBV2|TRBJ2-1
CASSTTGEYYNEQFF
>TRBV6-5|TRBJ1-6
CASSYGTDYNSPLHF
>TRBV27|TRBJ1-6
CASSYGQGGSPLHF
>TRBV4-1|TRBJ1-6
CASSQDGQGSPLHF
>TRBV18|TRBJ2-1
CASSPRTSGSDEQFF
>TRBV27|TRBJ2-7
CASSLGHRDEQYF
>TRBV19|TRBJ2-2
CASSIPTRRTGELFF
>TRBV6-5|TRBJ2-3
CASSYSHKGVSTDTQYF
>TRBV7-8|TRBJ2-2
CASSTPSGELFF